The present TCR beta chain was sequenced within a study of T cells in localized non-small cell lung cancer. The protocol was immunoSEQ multiplex PCR, while the TCRdb copy is restricted to in-frame clones and leaves out a portion. The table lists tens of thousands of clones, 84% of them singletons. From germline, CDR1 is KGHSH and CDR2 LQKENI. J gave up 7 bases and V 3 bases, and 6 bases lay outside the gene matches. The CDR3 runs 14 residues. This specimen consisted of peripheral blood, obtained before any cancer treatment. The chain is built from TRBV18 and TRBJ1-5, with 7 bases aligning to TRBD1. This TCR was recovered from a female donor older than 55 with stage I lung adenocarcinoma. The CDR3 here is CASSPQTGTQPQHF. CDR3 DNA: TGTGCCAGCTCACCTCAGACAGGGACCCAGCCCCAGCATTTT.